This record concerns one TCR beta chain sequence. The study assigned cohorts using participant-reported clinical history. This record belongs to a study of blood T cell repertoires in COVID-19. Study information: From the United States, Italy and Spain came samples of acute and convalescent COVID-19.

Sequencing used immunoSEQ multiplex PCR; TCRdb keeps in-frame clones, though not all of them. The sample contains 250,000 or so clones, approximately 88% of which appear only once. Germline V gene sequence: CDR1 SNHLY, CDR2 FYNNEI. The CDR3 is 15 residues long. The junction had 4 bases not matched to a gene; V was cut back by 4 bases and J by 3 bases. The receptor's source is a woman in her thirties or forties with acute COVID-19. V is TRBV2 and J is TRBJ1-4; 8 bases match TRBD1. The sequencing sample was made of PBMCs or T cells enriched from blood (not recorded which). CDR3 sequence reads: CASSVSDRANEKLFF. The CDR3 region has the DNA TGTGCCAGCAGTGTCTCGGACAGGGCTAATGAAAAACTGTTTTTT.